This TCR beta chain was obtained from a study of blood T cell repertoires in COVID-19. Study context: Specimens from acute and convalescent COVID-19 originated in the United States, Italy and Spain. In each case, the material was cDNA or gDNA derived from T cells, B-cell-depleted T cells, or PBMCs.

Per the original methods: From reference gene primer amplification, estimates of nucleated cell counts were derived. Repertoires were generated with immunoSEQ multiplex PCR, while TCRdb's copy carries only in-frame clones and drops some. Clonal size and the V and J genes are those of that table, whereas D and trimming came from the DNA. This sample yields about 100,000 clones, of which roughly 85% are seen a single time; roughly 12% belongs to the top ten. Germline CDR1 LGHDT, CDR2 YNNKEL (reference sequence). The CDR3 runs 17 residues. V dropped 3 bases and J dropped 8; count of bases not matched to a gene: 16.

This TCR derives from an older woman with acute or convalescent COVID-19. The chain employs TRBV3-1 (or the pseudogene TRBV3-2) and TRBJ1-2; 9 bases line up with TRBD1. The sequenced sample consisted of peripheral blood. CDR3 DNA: TGTGCCAGCAGCCACCTTAGGACAGGGGCGTCTAGTGGAGGCTACACCTTC. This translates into CASSHLRTGASSGGYTF.